A selection of T cell receptor beta chains follows, all from one sample in a study of regulatory T cells in long-lasting Graves disease. TCRdb called the multiplex PCR reads again in MiXCR, with one record for every CDR3 protein. Altogether about 500,000 distinct CDR3 sequences are present, around 12% being singletons, with the ten largest covering roughly 8.2%. This sample also appeared in a second study, on T cells in Graves' hyperthyroidism and ophthalmopathy.

The material was peripheral blood mononuclear cells (PBMCs), obtained at new diagnosis, from a patient treated with antithyroid drugs. The receptors shown here come from a woman between 25 and 40 years old with Graves disease. CDR3s include the opening cysteine and the closing phenylalanine or tryptophan. The D gene is left open where the match is weak. The size of a clone is reported for some rows only, either as once, few or many, or as a class for expanded clones.

abundance | j_gene | v_gene | d_gene | CDR3nt | CDR3aa
many | TRBJ2-5 | TRBV20-1 | NA | TGCAGTGCTAGAGATCAAGAGACCCAGTACTTC | CSARDQETQYF
many | TRBJ2-3 | TRBV13 | TRBD2 | TGTGCCAGCAGCCACCTAGAACTAGCGGGATGGACAGATACGCAGTATTTT | CASSHLELAGWTDTQYF
NA | TRBJ1-1 | TRBV19 | NA | TGTGCCAGCCTACAGGGTCGGCAAGCTTTCTTT | CASLQGRQAFF
many | TRBJ1-2 | TRBV6-1 | NA | TGTGCCAGCAGCCCCAACCAACCCACAGGGTTCGATGGCTACACCTTC | CASSPNQPTGFDGYTF
few | TRBJ2-4 | TRBV6-1 | TRBD2 | TGTGCCAGCAGCTCGGGACTAGCGGGAGGGAATGCCCCTGCCAAAAACATTCAGTACTTC | CASSSGLAGGNAPAKNIQYF
many | TRBJ2-5 | TRBV19 | TRBD1 | TGTGCCAGTAAAGATAGGACAGGGACGGGAGAGACCCAGTACTTC | CASKDRTGTGETQYF
many | TRBJ2-7 | TRBV27 | NA | TGTGCCAGCAGTTCGACGGCCGAAGCCTACGAGCAGTACTTC | CASSSTAEAYEQYF
many | TRBJ1-1 | TRBV6-2/TRBV6-3 | NA | TGTGCCAGCAGTTACTCTTTTGCCGCGAACACTGAAGCTTTCTTT | CASSYSFAANTEAFF
many | TRBJ1-6 | TRBV3-1 | NA | TGTGCCAGCAGCCACCCAAAGACAGCCGTTCCGGCCCACTTT | CASSHPKTAVPAHF
NA | TRBJ1-2 | TRBV7-9 | TRBD1 | TGTGCCAGCAGCCCGATGGGACAGGCGCCGCCTAACTATGGCTACACCTTC | CASSPMGQAPPNYGYTF
NA | TRBJ2-1 | TRBV20-1 | TRBD2 | TGCAGTGCTAGTTTCACTAGCGGAAACAATGAGCAGTTCTTC | CSASFTSGNNEQFF
NA | TRBJ1-2 | TRBV29-1 | TRBD1 | TGCAGCGTTGCCCCGGGACAGTACTATGGCTACACCTTC | CSVAPGQYYGYTF
few | TRBJ2-3 | TRBV5-1 | TRBD2 | TGCGCCAGCAGCCCCCCGCGGGAGGCCGGCACAGATACGCAGTATTTT | CASSPPREAGTDTQYF
few | TRBJ2-2 | TRBV10-3 | TRBD2 | TGTGCCATCAGTAACCCGGGACTAGTGTTACAACCGAATACCGGGGAGCTGTTTTTT | CAISNPGLVLQPNTGELFF
NA | TRBJ2-3 | TRBV12-3/TRBV12-4 | TRBD2 | TGTGCCAGCAGCCCGGGGGACTATTTCACAGATACGCAGTATTTT | CASSPGDYFTDTQYF
many | TRBJ1-5 | TRBV6-5 | NA | TGTGCCAGCAGTTACTCGTGGGGTAGCGGCAATCAGCCCCAGCATTTT | CASSYSWGSGNQPQHF
NA | TRBJ2-7 | TRBV11-2 | NA | TGTGCCAGCAGCTTAGAGATGGCCTCCTACGAGCAGTACTTC | CASSLEMASYEQYF
many | TRBJ1-1 | TRBV2 | NA | TGTGCCAGCAGTGAAGGAGGTACCACCCTAACTGAAGCTTTCTTT | CASSEGGTTLTEAFF
few | TRBJ2-7 | TRBV10-2 | NA | TGCGCCAGCAGTGCCCAGGTCTACGAGCAGTACTTC | CASSAQVYEQYF
many | TRBJ1-1 | TRBV27 | NA | TGTGCCAGCAAGGGGGACGGGGCGGGTAAGGACACTGAAGCTTTCTTT | CASKGDGAGKDTEAFF
many | TRBJ2-1 | TRBV27 | NA | TGTGCCAGCAGACCAATCAGGGCGTACAATAAGCAGTTCTTC | CASRPIRAYNKQFF
NA | TRBJ2-3 | TRBV9 | NA | TGTGCCAGCAGCGTAGCGGGGGCAAACACAAACACAGATACGCAGTATTTT | CASSVAGANTNTDTQYF
NA | TRBJ1-5 | TRBV19 | NA | TGTGCCAGTAGTATCGGGTCCAGTAGCAATCAGCCCCAGCATTTT | CASSIGSSSNQPQHF
many | TRBJ2-1 | TRBV18 | TRBD2 | TGTGCCAGCTCACCACCGAGCGGGAGCCCCTCCTACAATGAGCAGTTCTTC | CASSPPSGSPSYNEQFF
many | TRBJ1-3 | TRBV30 | NA | TGTGCCTGGAGTACAGGTACTGGAAACACCATATATTTT | CAWSTGTGNTIYF
NA | TRBJ1-2 | TRBV9 | NA | TGTGCCAGCAGCGTAGTGGGTGGAAACGGCTATGGCTACACCTTC | CASSVVGGNGYGYTF
few | TRBJ2-3 | TRBV15 | NA | TGTGCCACCAGCAGAGATGTTGTTGGTACGCAGTATTTT | CATSRDVVGTQYF
many | TRBJ2-7 | TRBV20-1 | NA | TGCAGTGCTAGAGAAGGAGCTCCTAGGTACGAGCAGTACTTC | CSAREGAPRYEQYF
many | TRBJ2-7 | TRBV4-1 | NA | TGCGCCAGCAGCCCCTTAGCGGTAGCCTACGAGCAGTACTTC | CASSPLAVAYEQYF
NA | TRBJ2-1 | TRBV11-2 | TRBD2 | TGTGCCAGCAGCTCCCGGGGTAGCGGGAGAACTAATGAGCAGTTCTTC | CASSSRGSGRTNEQFF
many | TRBJ2-2 | TRBV11-2 | NA | TGTGCCAGCAGCTTAGTTGTCAGTCCTAACGCTAGTCCCGCCGGGGAGCTGTTTTTT | CASSLVVSPNASPAGELFF
many | TRBJ2-2 | TRBV30 | TRBD2 | TGTGCCTGCCACAGGGGCGGGAGGGCCAACGGGGAGCTGTTTTTT | CACHRGGRANGELFF
many | TRBJ1-1 | TRBV27 | NA | TGTGCCAGCAGTCCCAGCCTCAACAGACCCCGCGAACAAGAAGCTTTCTTT | CASSPSLNRPREQEAFF
many | TRBJ2-5 | TRBV3-1 | TRBD2 | TGTGCCAGCAGCCAAGATGTGAGCGGGGGAGAGACCCAGTACTTC | CASSQDVSGGETQYF
few | TRBJ2-7 | TRBV20-1 | TRBD2 | TGCAGTGCTAGAGGGGGACTAGCGGGATCCTACGAGCAGTACTTC | CSARGGLAGSYEQYF
NA | TRBJ1-6 | TRBV2 | TRBD1 | TGTGCCAGCAGCCCGGGACAGGGACATTCACCCCTCCACTTT | CASSPGQGHSPLHF
few | TRBJ1-5 | TRBV5-8 | TRBD1 | TGTGCCAGCAGCAAGGGACAGCTCAATCAGCCCCAGCATTTT | CASSKGQLNQPQHF
few | TRBJ2-2 | TRBV15 | NA | TGTGCCACCATTAGCGGCACGAACACCGGGGAGCTGTTTTTT | CATISGTNTGELFF
NA | TRBJ2-1 | TRBV4-2 | TRBD1 | TGTGCCAGCAGCCCGACAGGGTCGAATGAGCAGTTCTTC | CASSPTGSNEQFF